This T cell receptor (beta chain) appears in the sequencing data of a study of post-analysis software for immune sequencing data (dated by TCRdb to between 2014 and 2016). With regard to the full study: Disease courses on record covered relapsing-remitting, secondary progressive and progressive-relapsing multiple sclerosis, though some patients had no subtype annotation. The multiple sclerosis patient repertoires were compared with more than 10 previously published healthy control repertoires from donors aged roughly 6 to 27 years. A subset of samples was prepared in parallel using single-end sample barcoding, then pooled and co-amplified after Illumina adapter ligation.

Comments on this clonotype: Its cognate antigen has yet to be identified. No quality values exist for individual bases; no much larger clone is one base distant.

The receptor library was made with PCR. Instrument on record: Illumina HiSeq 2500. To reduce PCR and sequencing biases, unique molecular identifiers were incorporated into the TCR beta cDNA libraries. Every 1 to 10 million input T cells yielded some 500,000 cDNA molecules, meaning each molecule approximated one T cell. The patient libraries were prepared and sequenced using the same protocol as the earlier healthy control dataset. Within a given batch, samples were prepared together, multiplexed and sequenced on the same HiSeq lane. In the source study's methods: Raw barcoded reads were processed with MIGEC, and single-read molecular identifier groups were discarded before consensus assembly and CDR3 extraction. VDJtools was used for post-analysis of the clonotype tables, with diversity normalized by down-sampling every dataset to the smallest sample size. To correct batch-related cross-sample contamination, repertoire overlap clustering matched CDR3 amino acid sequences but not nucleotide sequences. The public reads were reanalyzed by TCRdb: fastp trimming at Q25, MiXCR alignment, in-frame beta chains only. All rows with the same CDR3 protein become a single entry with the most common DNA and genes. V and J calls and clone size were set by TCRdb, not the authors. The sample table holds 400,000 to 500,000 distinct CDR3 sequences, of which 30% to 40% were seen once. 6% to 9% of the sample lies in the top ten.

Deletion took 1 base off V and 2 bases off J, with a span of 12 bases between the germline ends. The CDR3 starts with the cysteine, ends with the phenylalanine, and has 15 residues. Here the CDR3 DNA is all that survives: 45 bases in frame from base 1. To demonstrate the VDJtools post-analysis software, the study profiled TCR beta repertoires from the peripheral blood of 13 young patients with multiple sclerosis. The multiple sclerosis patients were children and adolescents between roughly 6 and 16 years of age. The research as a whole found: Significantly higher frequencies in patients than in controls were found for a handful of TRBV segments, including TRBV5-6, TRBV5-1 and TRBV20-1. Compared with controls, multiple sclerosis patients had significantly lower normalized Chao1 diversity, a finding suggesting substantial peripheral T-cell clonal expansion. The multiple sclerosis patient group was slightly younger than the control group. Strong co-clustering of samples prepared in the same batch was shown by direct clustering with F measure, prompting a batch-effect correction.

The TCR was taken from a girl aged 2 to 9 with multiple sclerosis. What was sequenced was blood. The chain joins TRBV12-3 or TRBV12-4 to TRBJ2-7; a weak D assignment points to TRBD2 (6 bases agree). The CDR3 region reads CASSLGRDWAYEQYF. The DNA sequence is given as TGTGCCAGCAGTTTAGGTCGGGACTGGGCCTACGAGCAGTACTTC.